This T cell receptor (beta chain) was recorded in a study of blood T cells in healthy people across ages (dated by TCRdb to the mid-2010s). Study-level background: In model experiments, template switching captured about one uniquely barcoded TCR beta cDNA molecule for every two T cells. Four age groups were formed from the donors: young (average approximately 15 years), middle-aged (approximately 39), aged (around 62) and long-lived (82). To avoid experimental bias, donors of different ages were randomly spread across the sequencing lanes. Two additional independent replicas of 1 million unique cDNA reads from the same blood draw were analyzed for two donors (one aged 18 to 30 and one aged 80 or older). Age-related changes in TCR beta repertoire diversity were measured in the study by deep sequencing normalized with unique cDNA molecular identifiers.

The library was prepared using 5' RACE. Sequencing relied on an Illumina HiSeq 2500. A second PCR of about 6 to 11 cycles was run with a J-beta primer mix and a sample-barcoded 5' primer. A template-switch 5' adaptor carrying 12 random nucleotides introduced a unique molecular identifier onto each TCR beta cDNA molecule. Each sample yielded at least 2.5 million CDR3-containing paired-end reads. First-strand cDNA was synthesized from all RNA with the Mint cDNA synthesis kit, primed by a TRBC-specific oligonucleotide. All cDNA was treated with uracil-DNA glycosylase and then went through a first 18-cycle PCR with the universal primers M1SS and BC2_uni_R. The paper's data handling went like this. For normalization, 1 million high-quality reads were randomly selected from each sample, with every read carrying a distinct molecular identifier. Instead of being binned into consensus sequences, reads that shared molecular identifiers were thrown out. CDR3 identification, clonotype clustering and error correction used MiTCR with a Q25 quality threshold and the strictest error-elimination algorithm. A nonparametric unseen species model with Euler transformation was used to estimate lower-bound total TCR beta diversity. In TCRdb, the public reads were trimmed at Q25 with fastp and aligned with MiXCR, with productive beta chains retained. Every distinct CDR3 protein forms one entry, paired with its most common genes and DNA. The V and J calls reflect TCRdb's pipeline rather than the authors' work. The sample table holds 1.5 million to 2 million distinct CDR3 sequences, of which about 30% were seen once. The top ten constitute 7.7% of the sample.

V is reduced by 5 bases and J by 2 bases, leaving a spacing of 10 bases between them. There are 13 amino acids in the CDR3, from cysteine to phenylalanine inclusive. The only DNA kept is the CDR3, 39 bases in frame from the first base. Overall study results and their limits: Observed TCR beta diversity per million T cells fell roughly linearly with age, and a significant reduction was already apparent by age about 43. Estimates of total diversity based on one million sequenced T cells were regarded as lower bounds and as underestimates. The percentage of naive T cells measured by flow cytometry correlated strongly with observed TCR beta diversity. Compared with the aged group, the long-lived group had more naive CD4+ T cells, fewer expanded clones and increased TCR diversity, suggesting age selection. Since profiling was done on bulk unsorted PBMCs, naive and antigen-experienced compartments could not be conclusively compared. Because the CMV infection status of the donors was unknown, age-related changes in expanded clonotypes may potentially have been confounded.

Donors were a few dozen systemically healthy Caucasian individuals from Russia aged roughly 6 to 90 years. Around 10 milliliters of peripheral blood were collected from each donor into EDTA-treated Vacutainer tubes. PBMCs were isolated by Ficoll-Paque density-gradient centrifugation, with at least 6 million obtained per sample. Total RNA, at least 5 micrograms per sample, was extracted from PBMCs with Trizol reagent. Naive CD45RAhigh/CD27high T cell percentages were measured by flow cytometry on a PBMC aliquot from every donor. Ten or more counts support this clonotype. What this receptor recognizes is not known. One base away there is no much larger clone; base qualities are not given.

The sequence derives from a woman in her thirties in good health. Sequenced sample: blood. The V gene is TRBV12-3 or TRBV12-4 and the J gene is TRBJ2-7, with the D gene not clear enough to name. The CDR3 region has the sequence CASSIRRTYEQYF. The DNA reads TGTGCCAGCAGTATTCGTCGGACCTACGAGCAGTACTTC.